This T cell receptor (beta chain) was identified during a study of TIL therapy for anti-PD-1-resistant metastatic lung cancer. Whole-study findings and limits: Compared with baseline intratumoral T cells, expanded TIL cultures were more clonal and less diverse (roughly 6% vs 31%).

With regard to this clone: Antigen: not known.

The libraries were made with immunoSEQ v3. Data came from immunoSEQ multiplex PCR; TCRdb stores just in-frame clones and leaves some out. The sample lists 50,000 to 60,000 clones, over 65% occurring once. Between the trimmed V and J ends, which lost 6 bases and 6 bases, there was a span of 18 bases. CDR3 length: 15 residues. Per germline, CDR1 MNHEY and CDR2 SMNVEV (reference sequence). Time point indicated: pre-treatment sample, taken before nivolumab and TIL therapy. Tumor tissue came from excised metastases, mostly pleural nodules or supraclavicular lymph nodes. Progressing patients received lymphodepletion, expanded TIL infusion and IL-2.

This TCR derives from a person aged 25 to 79 with non-small cell lung cancer. This chain joins TRBV27 and TRBJ1-5; D not certain. The source material was tumor tissue, sampled at baseline. The CDR3 here is CASRITPVGGQPQHF. The CDR3 DNA follows: TGTGCCAGCAGAATAACGCCCGTGGGAGGTCAGCCCCAGCATTTT.